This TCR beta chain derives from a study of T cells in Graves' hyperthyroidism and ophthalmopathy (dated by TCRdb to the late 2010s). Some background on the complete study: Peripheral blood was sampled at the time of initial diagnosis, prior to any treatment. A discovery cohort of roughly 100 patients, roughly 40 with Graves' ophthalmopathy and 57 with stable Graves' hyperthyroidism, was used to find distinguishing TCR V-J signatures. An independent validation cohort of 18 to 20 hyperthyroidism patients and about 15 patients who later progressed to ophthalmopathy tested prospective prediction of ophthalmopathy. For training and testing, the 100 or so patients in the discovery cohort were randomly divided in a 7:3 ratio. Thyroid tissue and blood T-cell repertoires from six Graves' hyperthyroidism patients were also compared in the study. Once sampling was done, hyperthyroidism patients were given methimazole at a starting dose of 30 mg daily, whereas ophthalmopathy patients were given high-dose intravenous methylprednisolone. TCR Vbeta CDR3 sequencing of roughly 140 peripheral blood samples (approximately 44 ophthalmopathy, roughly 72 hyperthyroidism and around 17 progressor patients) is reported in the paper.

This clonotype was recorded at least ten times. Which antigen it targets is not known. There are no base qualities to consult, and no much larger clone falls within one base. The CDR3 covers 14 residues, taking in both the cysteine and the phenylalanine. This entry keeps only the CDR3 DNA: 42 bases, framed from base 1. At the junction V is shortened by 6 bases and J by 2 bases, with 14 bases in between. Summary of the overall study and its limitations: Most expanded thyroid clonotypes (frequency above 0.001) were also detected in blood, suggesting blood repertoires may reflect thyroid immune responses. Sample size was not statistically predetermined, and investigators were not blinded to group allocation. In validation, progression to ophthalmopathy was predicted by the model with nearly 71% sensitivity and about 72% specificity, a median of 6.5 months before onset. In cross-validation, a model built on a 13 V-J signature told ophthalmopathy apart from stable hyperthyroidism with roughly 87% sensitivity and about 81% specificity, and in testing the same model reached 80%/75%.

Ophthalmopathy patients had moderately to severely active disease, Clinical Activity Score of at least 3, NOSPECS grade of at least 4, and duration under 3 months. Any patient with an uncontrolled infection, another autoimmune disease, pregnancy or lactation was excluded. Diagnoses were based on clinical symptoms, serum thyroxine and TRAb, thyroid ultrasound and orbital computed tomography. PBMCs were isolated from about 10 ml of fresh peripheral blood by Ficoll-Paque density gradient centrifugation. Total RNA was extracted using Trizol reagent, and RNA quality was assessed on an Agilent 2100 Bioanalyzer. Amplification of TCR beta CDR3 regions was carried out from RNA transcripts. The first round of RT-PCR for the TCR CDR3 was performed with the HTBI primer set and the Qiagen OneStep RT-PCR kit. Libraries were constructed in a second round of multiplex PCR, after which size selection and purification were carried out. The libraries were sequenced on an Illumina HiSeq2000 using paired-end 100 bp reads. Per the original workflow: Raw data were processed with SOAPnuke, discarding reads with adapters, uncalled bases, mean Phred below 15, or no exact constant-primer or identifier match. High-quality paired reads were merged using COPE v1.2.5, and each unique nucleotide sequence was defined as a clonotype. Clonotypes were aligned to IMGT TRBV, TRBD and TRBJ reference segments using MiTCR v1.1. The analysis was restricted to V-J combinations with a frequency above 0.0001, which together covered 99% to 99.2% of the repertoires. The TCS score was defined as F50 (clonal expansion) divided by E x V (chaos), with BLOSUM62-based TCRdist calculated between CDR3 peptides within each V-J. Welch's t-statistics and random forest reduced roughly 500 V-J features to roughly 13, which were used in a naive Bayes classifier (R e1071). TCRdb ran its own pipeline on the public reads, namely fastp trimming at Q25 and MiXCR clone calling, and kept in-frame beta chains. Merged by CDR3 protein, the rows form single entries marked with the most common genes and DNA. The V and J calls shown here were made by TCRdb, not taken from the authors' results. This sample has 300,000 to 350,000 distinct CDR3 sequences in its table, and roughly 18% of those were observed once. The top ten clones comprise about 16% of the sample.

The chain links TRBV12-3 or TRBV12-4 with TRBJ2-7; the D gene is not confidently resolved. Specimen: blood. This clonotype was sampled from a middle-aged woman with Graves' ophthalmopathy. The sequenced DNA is TGTGCCAGCAGCCGGCATGGATATCCCTACGAGCAGTACTTC. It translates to CASSRHGYPYEQYF.